This T cell receptor (beta chain) emerged from a study of CD8 T cells in Susac syndrome. Unmatched junction bases numbered 14, after V lost 5 bases and J lost 12 bases. CDR3 length: 16 amino acids. The germline V gene has CDR1 LNHNV and CDR2 YYDKDF (reference sequence). About 0.5 to 1 ug RNA was reverse transcribed with random hexamers. MiXCR was run by TCRdb on the immunoSEQ multiplex PCR reads, yielding one entry per CDR3 protein. The sample has 180,000 or so distinct CDR3 sequences, 90% to 95% seen once. This clonotype was sampled from a human donor in good health. Sequencing was carried out using CD4+ T cells from PBMCs. The rearrangement uses TRBV15 and TRBJ2-1, with 12 bases aligning to TRBD2. Written as DNA, the CDR3 is TGTGCCACCAGCCGGGACCTGACTAGCGGGGGCTTGTGGCAGTTCTTC. Its translation is CATSRDLTSGGLWQFF.